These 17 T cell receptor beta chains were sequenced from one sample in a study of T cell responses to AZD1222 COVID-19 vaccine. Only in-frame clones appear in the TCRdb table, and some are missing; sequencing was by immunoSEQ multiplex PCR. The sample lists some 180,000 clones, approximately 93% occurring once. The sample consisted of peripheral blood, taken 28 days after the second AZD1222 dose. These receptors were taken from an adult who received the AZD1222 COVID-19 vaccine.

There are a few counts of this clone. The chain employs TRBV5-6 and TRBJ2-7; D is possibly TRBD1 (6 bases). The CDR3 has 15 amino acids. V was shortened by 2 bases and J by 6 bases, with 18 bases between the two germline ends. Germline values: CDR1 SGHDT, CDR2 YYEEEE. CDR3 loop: CASSFPGVSFFEQYF. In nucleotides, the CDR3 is TGTGCCAGCAGCTTCCCAGGGGTTTCTTTCTTCGAGCAGTACTTC. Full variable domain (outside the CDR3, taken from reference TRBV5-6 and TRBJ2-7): DAGVTQSPTHLIKTRGQQVTLRCSPKSGHDTVSWYQQALGQGPQFIFQYYEEEERQRGNFPDRFSGHQFPNYSSELNVNALLLGDSALYLCASSFPGVSFFEQYFGPGTRLTVT.

CDR3 amino acids: CASREGATYEQYF. DNA of the CDR3: TGTGCCAGTCGGGAAGGGGCAACCTACGAGCAGTACTTC. The chain combines TRBV19 with TRBJ2-7, with D possibly being TRBD1 or TRBD2 (5 bases each). Trimming left V 8 bases short and J 2 bases short, with 13 bases between. This CDR3 comprises 13 residues. CDR1 and CDR2 (germline): LNHDA, SQIVND (reference sequence).

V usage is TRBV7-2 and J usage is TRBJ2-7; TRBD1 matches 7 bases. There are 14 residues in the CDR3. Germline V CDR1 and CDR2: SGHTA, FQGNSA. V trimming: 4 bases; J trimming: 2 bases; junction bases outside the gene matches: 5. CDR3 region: CASSSGTVTYEQYF. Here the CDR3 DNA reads TGTGCCAGCAGCTCAGGGACAGTAACCTACGAGCAGTACTTC.

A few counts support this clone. The CDR3 is CASSFRGNTEAFF. CDR3 nucleotides: TGCGCCAGCAGCTTTAGGGGGAACACTGAAGCTTTCTTT. The rearrangement links TRBV5-1 to TRBJ1-1; D is perhaps TRBD1 (5 bases). Germline V CDR1 and CDR2: SGHRS, YFSETQ. Trimming stripped 2 bases from V and 1 base from J, with 6 bases between. CDR3 size: 13 residues.

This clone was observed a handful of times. CDR3 protein: CASRGGEAKLFF. The DNA of the CDR3 is TGTGCCAGCCGCGGAGGGGAGGCAAAACTGTTTTTT. V and J are TRBV12-3 or TRBV12-4 and TRBJ1-4; a possible D gene is TRBD1 (5 bases). Deletions cut 8 bases from V and 10 bases from J, with 14 bases between. The CDR3 sequence is 12 residues long.

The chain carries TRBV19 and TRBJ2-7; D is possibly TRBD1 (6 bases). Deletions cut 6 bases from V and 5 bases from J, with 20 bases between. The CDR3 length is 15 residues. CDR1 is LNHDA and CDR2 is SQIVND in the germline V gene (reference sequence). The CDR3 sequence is CASSLAVNRVHEQYF. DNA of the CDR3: TGTGCCAGTAGCCTGGCGGTGAACAGGGTTCACGAGCAGTACTTC.

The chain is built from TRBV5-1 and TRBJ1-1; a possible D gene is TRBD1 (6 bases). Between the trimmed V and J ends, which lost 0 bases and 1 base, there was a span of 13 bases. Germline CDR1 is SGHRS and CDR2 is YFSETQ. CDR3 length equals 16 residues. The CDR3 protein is CASSLARGARNTEAFF. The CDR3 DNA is TGCGCCAGCAGCTTGGCGAGGGGGGCGAGGAACACTGAAGCTTTCTTT.

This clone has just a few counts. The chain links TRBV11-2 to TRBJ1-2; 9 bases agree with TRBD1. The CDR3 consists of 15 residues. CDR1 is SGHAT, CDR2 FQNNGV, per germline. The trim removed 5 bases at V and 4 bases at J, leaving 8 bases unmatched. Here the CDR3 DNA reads TGTGCCAGCAGCCATGGACAGGGGATATCCTATGGCTACACCTTC. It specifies CASSHGQGISYGYTF.

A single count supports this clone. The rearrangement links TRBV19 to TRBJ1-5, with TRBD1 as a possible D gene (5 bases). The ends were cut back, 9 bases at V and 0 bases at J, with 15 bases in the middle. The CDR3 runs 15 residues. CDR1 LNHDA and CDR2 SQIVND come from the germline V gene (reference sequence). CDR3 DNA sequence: TGTGCCAGCAGAAGGGGAGGGGATAGCAATCAGCCCCAGCATTTT. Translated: CASRRGGDSNQPQHF.

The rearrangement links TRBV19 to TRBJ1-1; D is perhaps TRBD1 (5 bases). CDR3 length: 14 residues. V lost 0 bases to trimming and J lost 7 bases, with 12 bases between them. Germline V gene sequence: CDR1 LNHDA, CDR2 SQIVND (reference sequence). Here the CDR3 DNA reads TGTGCCAGTAGTATAGACGAAGGGGTCGGTGAAGCTTTCTTT. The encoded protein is CASSIDEGVGEAFF.

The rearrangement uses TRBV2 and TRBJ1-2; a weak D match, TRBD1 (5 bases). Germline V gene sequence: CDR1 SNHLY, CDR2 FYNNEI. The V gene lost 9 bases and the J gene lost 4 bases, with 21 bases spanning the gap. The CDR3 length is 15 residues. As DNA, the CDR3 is TGTGCCAGTCTCTTGACGGGGGGTTCTACCTATGGCTACACCTTC. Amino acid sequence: CASLLTGGSTYGYTF.

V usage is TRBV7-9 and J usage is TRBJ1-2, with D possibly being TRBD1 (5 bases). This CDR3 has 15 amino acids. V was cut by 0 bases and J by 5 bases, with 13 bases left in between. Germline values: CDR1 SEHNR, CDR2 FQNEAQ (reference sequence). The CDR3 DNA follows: TGTGCCAGCAGCTTAGCGATGGCTGGGACTTATGGCTACACCTTC. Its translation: CASSLAMAGTYGYTF.

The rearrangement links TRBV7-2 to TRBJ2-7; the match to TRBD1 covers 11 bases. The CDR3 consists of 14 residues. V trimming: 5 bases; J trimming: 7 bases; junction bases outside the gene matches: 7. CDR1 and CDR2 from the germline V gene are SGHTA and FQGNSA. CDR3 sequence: CASSRGQGAREQYF. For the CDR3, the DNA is TGTGCCAGCAGCCGTGGACAGGGGGCGAGGGAGCAGTACTTC.

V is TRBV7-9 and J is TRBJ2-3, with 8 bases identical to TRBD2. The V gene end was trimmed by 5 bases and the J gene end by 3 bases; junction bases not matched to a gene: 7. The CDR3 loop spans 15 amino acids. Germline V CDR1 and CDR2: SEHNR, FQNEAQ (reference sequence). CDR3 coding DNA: TGTGCCAGCAGCCCAGGAGGACTAGCAACAGATACGCAGTATTTT. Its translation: CASSPGGLATDTQYF.

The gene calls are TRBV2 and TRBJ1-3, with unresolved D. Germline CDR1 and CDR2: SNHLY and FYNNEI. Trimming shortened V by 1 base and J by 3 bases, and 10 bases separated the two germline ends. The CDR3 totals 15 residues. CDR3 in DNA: TGTGCCAGCAGTGAAGTCAATTCGGGTGGAAACACCATATATTTT. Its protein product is CASSEVNSGGNTIYF. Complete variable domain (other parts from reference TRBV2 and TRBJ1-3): EPEVTQTPSHQVTQMGQEVILRCVPISNHLYFYWYRQILGQKVEFLVSFYNNEISEKSEIFDDQFSVERPDGSNFTLKIRSTKLEDSAMYFCASSEVNSGGNTIYFGEGSWLTVV.

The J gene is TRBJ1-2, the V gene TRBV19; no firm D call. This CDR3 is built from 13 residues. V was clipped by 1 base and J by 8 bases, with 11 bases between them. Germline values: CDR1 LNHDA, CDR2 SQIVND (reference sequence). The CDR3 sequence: CASSIGQWRGYTF. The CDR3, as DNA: TGTGCCAGTAGTATAGGTCAGTGGCGGGGCTACACCTTC.

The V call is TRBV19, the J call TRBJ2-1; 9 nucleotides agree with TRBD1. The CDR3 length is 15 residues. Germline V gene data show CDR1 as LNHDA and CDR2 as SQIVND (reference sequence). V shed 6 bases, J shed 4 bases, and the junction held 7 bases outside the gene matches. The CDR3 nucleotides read TGTGCCAGTAGAGAGGACAGGGGATGGTACAATGAGCAGTTCTTC. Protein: CASREDRGWYNEQFF.